The next 8 T cell receptor beta chains were all read from a single sample in a study of metastatic and nonmetastatic thyroid tumors. Prior to thyroid surgery, none of the patients had received any treatment. TCRdb re-called clones via MiXCR from the PCR reads. The sample includes fewer than 40,000 clones, around a quarter of them seen just once. What was sequenced was blood. Source of these receptors: a female donor with papillary thyroid cancer or a benign thyroid nodule (not recorded which). Some clones in this sample may be carry-over from other donors' samples.

In its sample, this clone was seen a few times. A much larger clone sits a single nucleotide away, making a read error possible. Distinct nucleotide sequences in the sample also encode this CDR3. This rearrangement joins TRBV6-1 to TRBJ1-2; maybe TRBD1 (5 bases). CDR1 and CDR2 from the germline V gene are MNHNS and SASEGT. The CDR3 spans 13 residues. Trimming pared 5 bases from V and 5 bases from J, leaving 12 bases between. CDR3 bases: TGTGCCAGCAGTAAGGGACGGCTATATGGCTACACCTTC. Residues: CASSKGRLYGYTF.

This clone was counted a few times. The junction does not match germline at one end; this may be a read error. V gene TRBV2 combines with J gene TRBJ2-7, with D tentatively TRBD2 (5 bases). The CDR3 sequence is 13 residues long. Germline V gene lookup returns CDR1 SNHLY and CDR2 FYNNEI. The CDR3 loop is CASSRPEGYEQKF. The CDR3 region has the DNA TGTGCCAGCAGCCGGCCAGAGGGCTACGAGCAGAAATTC.

This chain connects TRBV9 to TRBJ1-3, with D possibly being TRBD1 (5 bases). The CDR3 is made up of 17 amino acids. The V gene lost 0 bases and the J gene lost 2 bases, with 15 bases spanning the gap. Germline CDR1 and CDR2: SGDLS and YYNGEE. CDR3 loop: CASSVAPGGFTGNTIYF. The CDR3 DNA reads as TGTGCCAGCAGCGTAGCTCCCGGGGGTTTCACTGGAAACACCATATATTTT.

This clone was picked up many times. This chain connects TRBV6-1 to TRBJ2-7, with a possible D match to TRBD2 (6 bases). The CDR3 runs to 14 residues. The germline CDR1 and CDR2 sequences are MNHNS and SASEGT. V was shortened by 6 bases and J by 2 bases, with 14 bases between the two germline ends. This CDR3 is CASRPGTGTYEQYF. Here the CDR3 DNA reads TGTGCCAGCAGACCCGGGACTGGGACCTACGAGCAGTACTTC.

This clone showed up many times. A much larger clone lies one base from this, so it may be a read error. V is TRBV6-5 and J is TRBJ2-5; 7 nucleotides agree with TRBD1. Germline V gene sequence: CDR1 MNHEY, CDR2 SVGAGI. This CDR3 has 15 residues. Here the CDR3 DNA reads TGTGCCAGCAGTTACTCGACAGGGCCTCAAGGGACCCAGTACTTC. Translating gives CASSYSTGPQGTQYF.

This clone was counted ten times or more. V is TRBV7-9 and J is TRBJ2-7; D possibly corresponds to TRBD1 (6 bases). The V and J ends lost 5 bases and 2 bases respectively, with 16 bases between them. Per the germline V gene, CDR1 is SEHNR and CDR2 is FQNEAQ (reference sequence). The CDR3 covers 15 residues. The CDR3 reads CASSVVEGETYEQYF. Here the CDR3 DNA reads TGTGCCAGCAGCGTGGTAGAGGGGGAGACCTACGAGCAGTACTTC.

This clone ranks as medium-sized. This sequence joins TRBV6-1 and TRBJ2-1, with 8 nucleotides matching TRBD2. V was clipped by 4 bases and J by 7 bases; unmatched bases: 12. Germline CDR1 is MNHNS and CDR2 is SASEGT. This CDR3 comprises 16 residues. CDR3 amino acids: CASSVSTGGGRNEQFF. The CDR3 bases are TGTGCCAGCAGTGTTTCGACGGGAGGGGGGAGAAATGAGCAGTTCTTC.

This clone was detected ten times or more. The chain is built from TRBV6-2 or TRBV6-3 and TRBJ1-5, with 7 bases identical to TRBD1. Trimming took 2 bases from V and 5 from J; bases not matched to a gene: 6. This CDR3 is 15 amino acids long. CDR1 is MNHEY and CDR2 is SVGEGT in the germline V gene. The CDR3 is CASSYGDRRHQPQHF. The DNA of the CDR3 is TGTGCCAGCAGTTACGGGGACAGACGACATCAGCCCCAGCATTTT.